This T cell receptor (beta chain) was identified in a study of blood T cells in healthy people across ages. A second about 6 to 12 cycle PCR used barcoded and J-beta primers. A single record per CDR3 protein comes from TCRdb applying MiXCR to the 5' RACE reads. The data show 1.4 million or so distinct CDR3 sequences, with approximately 39% seen just once and about 4.1% held by the top ten. CDR3 length: 15 residues. CDR1 DFQATT and CDR2 SNEGSKA come from the germline V gene (reference sequence). J gave up 1 base and V 5 bases, and 9 bases lay outside the gene matches. Sequenced material: blood. This chain connects TRBV20-1 to TRBJ2-7; 9 bases agree with TRBD2. This receptor was taken from a woman younger than 35 in good health. CDR3 sequence (DNA): TGCAGTGCTCAGATTTGGACTAGCGTTTCCTACGAGCAGTACTTC. This translates into CSAQIWTSVSYEQYF.